These T cell receptor beta chains were read from a single sample in a study of blood T cell repertoires in COVID-19. Assay: immunoSEQ multiplex PCR; the TCRdb copy retains only in-frame clones and omits some. The sample holds over 250,000 clones, over 75% seen once. Sequencing input: peripheral blood. The receptors here all came from a man aged 50 or older with active or convalescent COVID-19. The CDR3 runs from the conserved cysteine through the conserved F or W. The order of the fields is clone size, CDR3 length, D gene, V gene, J gene, CDR3 protein, CDR3 DNA. A D gene is named only where the DNA matches it firmly. Not all rows give a size; the values are once, few, many and, for expanded clones, a class.

>-|16|TRBD2|TRBV2|TRBJ2-3
CASRAGTSGRMDTQYF
TGTGCCAGCAGGGCAGGGACTAGCGGCCGTATGGATACGCAGTATTTT
>-|18|TRBD1|TRBV7-9|TRBJ1-2
CASSGTAGQGIANYGYTF
TGTGCCAGCAGCGGTACCGCGGGACAGGGGATAGCTAACTATGGCTACACCTTC
>-|17|-|TRBV12-5|TRBJ2-2
CASGLVLGQGITGELFF
TGTGCTAGTGGTTTGGTACTAGGGCAGGGGATCACCGGGGAGCTGTTTTTT
>-|14|-|TRBV6-5|TRBJ1-4
CASSYSGGGEKLFF
TGTGCCAGCAGTTACAGTGGCGGGGGTGAAAAACTGTTTTTT
>-|14|-|TRBV28|TRBJ1-6
CASSRLRARSPLHF
TGTGCCAGCAGTAGGCTCAGGGCCAGGTCACCCCTCCACTTT
>-|15|-|TRBV28|TRBJ2-1
CASSLRQVPPDEQFF
TGTGCCAGCAGTTTAAGGCAGGTACCCCCCGATGAGCAGTTCTTC
>once|14|-|TRBV19|TRBJ1-3
CASGYGAGGNTIYF
TGTGCCAGTGGTTACGGAGCTGGGGGAAACACCATATATTTT
>-|16|-|TRBV4-1|TRBJ2-7
CASSQDKGNTASLQYF
TGCGCCAGCAGCCAAGATAAGGGGAACACTGCCTCCCTGCAGTACTTC
>-|15|TRBD1|TRBV10-2|TRBJ1-6
CASSEFGTAISPLHF
TGCGCCAGCAGTGAGTTCGGGACAGCAATTTCACCCCTCCACTTT
>-|16|-|TRBV9|TRBJ2-5
CASSGFLGGLGETQYF
TGTGCCAGCAGCGGCTTTCTAGGGGGTCTAGGAGAGACCCAGTACTTC
>-|13|TRBD2|TRBV7-3|TRBJ2-7
CASAAGGAYEQYF
TGTGCCAGCGCAGCGGGAGGAGCCTACGAGCAGTACTTC
>many|15|-|TRBV5-4|TRBJ2-2
CASSFGSSGTGELFF
TGTGCCAGCAGCTTTGGGAGTTCGGGCACCGGGGAGCTGTTTTTT
>-|12|-|TRBV19|TRBJ1-1
CASSVWGAEAFF
TGTGCCAGTAGCGTCTGGGGCGCTGAAGCTTTCTTT
>-|15|TRBD1|TRBV9|TRBJ2-3
CASSVATTGADTQYF
TGTGCCAGCAGCGTAGCTACCACAGGGGCCGATACGCAGTATTTT
>-|13|TRBD1|TRBV2|TRBJ2-1
CASSRGQFREQFF
TGTGCCAGCAGCAGGGGGCAGTTCCGTGAGCAGTTCTTC
>once|14|TRBD2|TRBV4-3|TRBJ2-3
CASSLGLATDTQYF
TGCGCCAGCAGCCTCGGACTAGCCACAGATACGCAGTATTTT
>-|18|TRBD1|TRBV4-1|TRBJ1-2
CASSQKTGTGDLDYGYTF
TGCGCCAGCAGCCAAAAGACCGGGACAGGGGACCTTGACTATGGCTACACCTTC
>-|16|TRBD1|TRBV24-1|TRBJ2-7
CATRGTGQGPRYEQYF
TGTGCCACCAGAGGTACGGGACAGGGCCCCCGATACGAGCAGTACTTC
>-|16|TRBD2|TRBV12-5|TRBJ2-1
CASAYRRGRAEDEQFF
TGTGCTAGTGCCTACCGTCGCGGGAGGGCGGAGGATGAGCAGTTCTTC
>-|14|-|TRBV29-1|TRBJ2-7
CSVKETGTRYEQYF
TGCAGCGTTAAAGAGACAGGGACTCGGTACGAGCAGTACTTC
>-|12|-|TRBV5-1|TRBJ2-5
CASSLVQGPQYF
TGCGCCAGCAGCTTGGTCCAGGGGCCCCAGTACTTC
>-|14|TRBD2|TRBV28|TRBJ2-2
CATDPGLATGELFF
TGTGCCACCGATCCGGGACTAGCGACCGGGGAGCTGTTTTTT
>-|17|TRBD1|TRBV4-2|TRBJ1-1
CASSQGRQGLGNTEAFF
TGTGCCAGCAGCCAAGGACGACAGGGGTTGGGGAACACTGAAGCTTTCTTT
>-|16|-|TRBV19|TRBJ1-2
CASSIPGQPENYGYTF
TGTGCCAGTAGTATACCTGGACAGCCTGAAAACTATGGCTACACCTTC
>-|15|-|TRBV13|TRBJ2-5
CASSLEQGLGETQYF
TGTGCCAGCAGCTTAGAGCAGGGTTTGGGAGAGACCCAGTACTTC
>-|13|-|TRBV24-1|TRBJ2-3
CATSSGSADTQYF
TGTGCCACCAGTTCCGGGTCGGCAGATACGCAGTATTTT
>-|16|TRBD2|TRBV7-8|TRBJ2-3
CASSLGTSGNTDTQYF
TGTGCCAGCAGCCTAGGGACTAGCGGGAACACAGATACGCAGTATTTT
>once|16|-|TRBV4-1|TRBJ1-2
CASSHSTATKNYGYTF
TGCGCCAGCAGCCATTCGACAGCGACGAAAAACTATGGCTACACCTTC
>-|14|-|TRBV7-2|TRBJ1-1
CASSFQATNTEAFF
TGTGCCAGCAGCTTCCAGGCTACGAACACTGAAGCTTTCTTT
>-|18|-|TRBV5-4|TRBJ1-1
CASSTWPRGGYLDTEAFF
TGTGCCAGCAGCACATGGCCCAGGGGCGGTTACTTAGACACTGAAGCTTTCTTT
>-|14|TRBD1|TRBV18|TRBJ2-3
CASSLSTGPDTQYF
TGTGCCAGCTCACTCTCGACAGGGCCGGATACGCAGTATTTT
>-|12|-|TRBV13|TRBJ2-1
CASSPQGGEQFF
TGTGCCAGCAGCCCGCAAGGGGGTGAGCAGTTCTTC
>-|18|-|TRBV4-1|TRBJ2-2
CASSPEGTAGVYTGELFF
TGCGCCAGCAGCCCCGAAGGGACAGCGGGAGTATACACCGGGGAGCTGTTTTTT
>-|12|-|TRBV19|TRBJ2-7
CASSTLGYEQYF
TGTGCCAGTAGTACCCTCGGCTACGAGCAGTACTTC
>-|17|TRBD1|TRBV5-4|TRBJ2-7
CASSLQPFGTGSDEQYF
TGTGCCAGCAGCTTACAACCTTTCGGGACAGGGTCCGACGAGCAGTACTTC
>-|15|-|TRBV7-9|TRBJ1-1
CASSDPGPVRAEAFF
TGTGCCAGCAGCGATCCCGGCCCCGTGAGGGCTGAAGCTTTCTTT
>-|14|-|TRBV5-8|TRBJ2-1
CASSTGSPHNEQFF
TGTGCCAGCTCGACAGGATCCCCTCACAATGAGCAGTTCTTC
>few|19|TRBD2|TRBV4-1|TRBJ2-2
CASSQGILRAGLNTGELFF
TGCGCCAGCAGCCAAGGCATCCTGCGAGCGGGACTAAACACCGGGGAGCTGTTTTTT
>many|16|TRBD2|TRBV5-5|TRBJ2-3
CASSIRAGANTDTQYF
TGTGCCAGCAGCATCAGAGCGGGAGCGAACACAGATACGCAGTATTTT
>-|16|TRBD1|TRBV5-5|TRBJ1-2
CASSSGTGTGDYGYTF
TGTGCCAGCAGCAGCGGGACAGGGACCGGGGACTATGGCTACACCTTC
>-|19|TRBD1|TRBV7-8|TRBJ1-5
CASSKVRDRGAIRNQPQHF
TGTGCCAGCAGCAAGGTCAGGGACAGGGGGGCGATACGCAATCAGCCCCAGCATTTT
>few|16|-|TRBV9|TRBJ1-4
CASSVDGGKTNEKLFF
TGTGCCAGCAGCGTAGATGGGGGGAAGACTAATGAAAAACTGTTTTTT
>-|13|-|TRBV3-1/TRBV3-2|TRBJ2-3
CASSQDNTDTQYF
TGTGCCAGCAGCCAAGATAATACAGATACGCAGTATTTT
>-|14|-|TRBV2|TRBJ2-7
CASSGHYSSYEQYF
TGTGCCAGCAGTGGCCACTATAGCTCCTACGAGCAGTACTTC
>-|15|TRBD2|TRBV29-1|TRBJ2-1
CSVGQGLAGYNEQFF
TGCAGCGTTGGTCAAGGACTAGCGGGCTACAATGAGCAGTTCTTC
>-|14|-|TRBV27|TRBJ1-1
CASSLFGPNTEAFF
TGTGCCAGCAGTTTATTTGGCCCGAACACTGAAGCTTTCTTT
>-|14|-|TRBV11-2|TRBJ2-7
CASSLQGRTYEQYF
TGTGCCAGCAGCTTACAGGGGCGCACCTACGAGCAGTACTTC
>-|16|TRBD2|TRBV5-8|TRBJ2-1
CASSFGLGMVVDEQFF
TGTGCCAGCAGCTTCGGACTAGGCATGGTGGTGGATGAGCAGTTCTTC
>once|15|TRBD1|TRBV5-1|TRBJ1-5
CASSLGQGFNQPQHF
TGCGCCAGCAGCTTGGGACAGGGCTTCAATCAGCCCCAGCATTTT
>-|14|TRBD2|TRBV9|TRBJ2-1
CASSVGLADNEQFF
TGTGCCAGCAGCGTAGGCCTAGCGGATAATGAGCAGTTCTTC
>-|14|-|TRBV7-2|TRBJ2-7
CASSLGGTSYEQYF
TGTGCCAGCAGCTTGGGCGGGACTTCCTACGAGCAGTACTTC
>-|17|TRBD2|TRBV11-2|TRBJ2-1
CASSDGLAGSSYNEQFF
TGTGCCAGCAGCGACGGACTAGCGGGTAGCTCCTACAATGAGCAGTTCTTC
>-|15|-|TRBV3-1/TRBV3-2|TRBJ1-6
CASSQDRGDNSPLHF
TGTGCCAGCAGCCAAGATCGGGGTGATAATTCACCCCTCCACTTT